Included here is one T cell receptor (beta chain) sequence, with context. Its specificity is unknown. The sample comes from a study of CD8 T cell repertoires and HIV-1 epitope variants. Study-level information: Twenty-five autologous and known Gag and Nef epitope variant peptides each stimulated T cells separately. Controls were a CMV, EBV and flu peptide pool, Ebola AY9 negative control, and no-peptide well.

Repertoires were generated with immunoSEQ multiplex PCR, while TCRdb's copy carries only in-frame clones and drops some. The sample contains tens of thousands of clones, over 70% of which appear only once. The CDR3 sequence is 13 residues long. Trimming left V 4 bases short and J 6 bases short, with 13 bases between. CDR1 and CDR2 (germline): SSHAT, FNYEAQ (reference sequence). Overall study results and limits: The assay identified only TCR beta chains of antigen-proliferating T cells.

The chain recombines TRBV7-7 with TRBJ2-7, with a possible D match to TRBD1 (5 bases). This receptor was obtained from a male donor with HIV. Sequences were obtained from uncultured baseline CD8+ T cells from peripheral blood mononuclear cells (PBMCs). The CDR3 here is CASSSRQGGEQYF. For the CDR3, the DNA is TGTGCCAGCAGCTCAAGGCAGGGTGGCGAGCAGTACTTC.